One sample yielded the 10 T cell receptor beta chains listed below, sequenced in a study of shared clonotypes between healthy human individuals. Data came from immunoSEQ multiplex PCR; TCRdb stores just in-frame clones and leaves some out. The sample lists around 430,000 clones; around 75% were seen once. Material for sequencing was PBMCs. These receptors were taken from a woman in her 40s in good health. Some clones in this sample may be carry-over from other donors' samples.

This clone was recorded once. The chain has TRBV27 and TRBJ1-2; D call uncertain. V lost 5 bases to trimming and J lost 9 bases, with 16 bases between them. The germline V gene encodes CDR1 MNHEY and CDR2 SMNVEV (reference sequence). The CDR3 length is 13 residues. The CDR3 coding sequence is TGTGCCAGCAGTCCACGGGCCAGGTCGCGCTACACCTTC. Translation gives CASSPRARSRYTF.

The chain links TRBV21-1 to TRBJ2-1. TRBV21-1 is marked as a pseudogene. The CDR3 is made up of 13 amino acids. The DNA of the CDR3 is TGTGCCAGCAGCTGCCGGGGCCACAATGAGCAGTTCTTC. It translates to CASSCRGHNEQFF.

The chain uses TRBV4-2 and TRBJ2-7; 9 bases are shared with TRBD2. The CDR3 sequence is 20 residues long. Trimming cost V 0 bases and J 4 bases; bases outside gene matches: 19. Germline lookup yields CDR1 LGHNA and CDR2 YNFKEQ. The CDR3 loop reads CASSQELAVETSGVPYEQYF. The CDR3 region has the DNA TGTGCCAGCAGCCAAGAGTTGGCAGTAGAGACTAGCGGAGTACCTTACGAGCAGTACTTC.

This chain uses TRBV6-6 with TRBJ1-2, with D unresolved. CDR3 length: 14 amino acids. CDR1 is MNHNY, CDR2 SVGAGI, per germline (reference sequence). Trimming left V 6 bases short and J 0 bases short, with 11 bases between. The CDR3: CASSRIDTNYGYTF. The CDR3 bases are TGTGCCAGCAGCCGAATCGACACTAACTATGGCTACACCTTC.

This chain joins TRBV11-1 and TRBJ2-7, with 10 bases fitting TRBD2. CDR3 length equals 14 residues. Germline CDR1 SGHAT, CDR2 FQDESV (reference sequence). Trimming cost V 5 bases and J 3 bases; bases outside gene matches: 4. CDR3 DNA: TGTGCCAGCAGCCCCCTAGCGGGAGTCTACGAGCAGTACTTC. It specifies CASSPLAGVYEQYF.

CDR3 residues: CASMGQPSSGNTIYF. The CDR3 nucleotides are TGTGCCAGCATGGGACAGCCGAGCTCTGGAAACACCATATATTTT. This chain uses TRBV6-1 with TRBJ1-3; 7 bases map to TRBD1. This CDR3 has 15 residues. Germline V gene sequence: CDR1 MNHNS, CDR2 SASEGT. V was clipped by 7 bases and J by 0 bases; unmatched bases: 6.

This clone has a handful of counts. The CDR3 coding sequence is TGTGCCAGCAGCGCAGGTTCGGGAGAGCAGTTCTTC. This sequence encodes CASSAGSGEQFF. The chain recombines TRBV9 with TRBJ2-1; D possibly corresponds to TRBD2 (5 bases). The V end was cut by 3 bases, the J end by 10 bases, with 11 bases between. CDR3 length: 12 amino acids. Germline CDR1 SGDLS, CDR2 YYNGEE.

This clone was seen only once. The chain joins TRBV30 to TRBJ2-7; the D is unclear. V lost 4 bases to trimming and J lost 1 base, with 11 bases between them. Germline CDR1 reads GTSNPN; CDR2 reads SVGIG (reference sequence). This CDR3 contains 13 residues. CDR3 residues: CAWNLERSYEQYF. CDR3 coding DNA: TGTGCCTGGAACCTCGAGAGATCCTACGAGCAGTACTTC.

This rearrangement joins TRBV21-1 to TRBJ1-5; the table's D call, TRBD1, has no DNA check behind it. TRBV21-1 counts as a pseudogene. The CDR3 covers 14 residues. CDR3 bases: TGTGCCAGCAGCCTGGGACAGGGAGATCAGCCCCAGCATTTT. This codes for CASSLGQGDQPQHF.

The gene calls are TRBV5-6 and TRBJ1-1; 9 nucleotides agree with TRBD1. V dropped 4 bases and J dropped 1; count of bases not matched to a gene: 5. This CDR3 is built from 15 residues. Germline CDR1 SGHDT, CDR2 YYEEEE. This CDR3 is CASSPQGAGNTEAFF. CDR3 DNA sequence: TGTGCCAGCAGCCCACAGGGGGCTGGGAACACTGAAGCTTTCTTT.